This T cell receptor beta chain was sequenced in a study of T-cell memory formation after mild COVID-19. Findings of the study overall: Some responding clones appeared in pre-infection memory, suggesting cross-reactive memory joined. Unconfirmed was the SARS-CoV-2 specificity of second-wave clones that peaked on day 37. The CD4+ clones that contracted clustered mainly within CM and EM, and the CD8+ clones concentrated in EMRA.

The CDR3 spans 12 residues. V was pared by 3 bases and J by 4 bases, with 8 bases between. Germline CDR1 reads SGHRS; CDR2 reads YFSETQ. As to this clonotype: Its specificity is not known.

It was 5'RACE with constant-segment primers that produced the TCR alpha and TCR beta cDNA libraries, which carried sample barcodes and UMIs. TCRdb recomputed calls from the 5' RACE reads with MiXCR, one row per CDR3 protein. This sample carries hundreds of thousands of distinct CDR3 sequences, 20% to 25% of them seen once, and the ten largest clones take around 13%. The chain combines TRBV5-1 with TRBJ2-7; D is ambiguous. This TCR was sampled from an adult woman who had mild COVID-19 (a few samples of this study predate the infection). Cell type and time point are not known. The source material was PBMCs or a T cell subset sorted from them (not recorded which). CDR3 in amino acids: CASSSTQYEQYF. CDR3 bases: TGCGCCAGCAGCTCGACGCAATACGAGCAGTACTTC. Drawing the rest from reference TRBV5-1 and TRBJ2-7, the complete variable domain is KAGVTQTPRYLIKTRGQQVTLSCSPISGHRSVSWYQQTPGQGLQFLFEYFSETQRNKGNFPGRFSGRQFSNSRSEMNVSTLELGDSALYLCASSSTQYEQYFGPGTRLTVT.